What follows is one T cell receptor beta chain and its context. Its specificity is not known. The data stem from a study of vaccination effects on CD4 cells after COVID-19. Clones were read by immunoSEQ multiplex PCR, and TCRdb kept only the in-frame ones, dropping some. The sample has about 26,000 clones, more than 75% seen once; the top ten hold 16%. Study observations and caveats: Whether induced by infection or by vaccine, clones showed marked clonal contraction late after vaccination.

Per germline, CDR1 KGHDR and CDR2 SFDVKD. The CDR3 is 16 residues long. V shed 4 bases and J shed 1 base, with 15 bases lying between them. Pools of viral peptides were used by the ViraFEST assay to expand antigen-specific CD4+ T cells ahead of sequencing. With roughly 10 days of culture completed, CD4+ T cells were isolated. By PCR, the person was confirmed to have had SARS-CoV-2 infection between March and December 2020. They grew under 2.5 million PBMC in each well, adding around 10 IU/ml IL-2 and 10 ug/ml peptides. Days 3 and 7 were when half the medium was replaced with IL-2 medium. V gene TRBV24-1 combines with J gene TRBJ1-1, with D unresolved. Specimen: CD4+ T cells from PBMCs cultured with HCoV-NL63 spike peptides, collected before COVID-19 vaccination. This receptor was obtained from a human donor who had a prior SARS-CoV-2 infection. The CDR3 bases are TGTGCCACCAGTGAAAGTTTCTCTGCAGGGAACACTGAAGCTTTCTTT. Its translation is CATSESFSAGNTEAFF.